Sequencing of this TCR beta chain was carried out in a study of T cells in women clearing cervical HPV infection (dated by TCRdb to the late 2010s). As for the study more broadly: Cases were 25 women with histologically confirmed HPV16-related CIN3 or worse, including 2 invasive cancers. HLA typing was available for only a few women, so HLA type could not be excluded as a confounder. Five blinded duplicates per group were added as quality controls, so that about 60 samples were obtained: 50 or so participants and roughly ten replicates. Among cases, blood sampling came a median of roughly 140 days after lesion detection, with an interquartile range of about 85 to 220 days. The controls were about 26 women whose single incident HPV16 infection cleared within 12 months with no development of precancer or cancer. In the parent cohort, 9,500 to 13,000 women aged 18 or older were enrolled in Guanacaste, Costa Rica, during 1993 to 1994 and then followed for under nine years. Median age was roughly 35 years in cases versus approximately 37 in controls, and baseline characteristics did not differ significantly. This exploratory proof-of-principle case-control study, nested within the Guanacaste HPV Natural History Study in Costa Rica, compared TCR repertoires among women with different cervical HPV16 outcomes. Cases and controls were matched on year of sample collection and on age within five years. Case blood was taken at the visit when the lesion was first identified, whereas control blood was taken when infection was no longer detected.

The immunoSEQ assay used multiplex PCR to amplify TCR beta CDR3 regions from an average of approximately 1,200 ng of genomic DNA per sample. To correct primer bias, the assay used a complete synthetic TCR repertoire to set an amplification baseline. The amplicons were sequenced on the Illumina platform. In the paper's pipeline: Sequence errors were corrected by clustering with frequency ratios and a modified nearest-neighbor algorithm, and the sequences were then analyzed in the immunoSEQ Analyzer using IMGT gene definitions. At each rarefaction depth, TCR richness and evenness were averaged across 20 rarefaction repeats, and samples with fewer sequences than that depth were excluded. Wilcoxon rank sum tests with FDR correction were used to compare V, D and J gene relative abundances between the groups. An intraclass correlation of around 96% for TCR richness and an average of around 71% across 66 gene segments were obtained from the blinded duplicates. As stored in TCRdb, this immuneACCESS dataset retains in-frame rearrangements with V and J assigned. A fraction of the clones does not appear; measured against another copy, unresolved V genes explain less than half of the discrepancy, and the remainder lacks a known reason. Clonal size and the V and J genes are those of that table, whereas D and trimming came from the DNA. The sample's own table lists about 24,000 clones. The top ten constitute about 5% of the sample.

Findings and caveats that apply to the study as a whole: Because the number of T cells per sample was unknown, the richness differences could reflect varying T-cell content rather than repertoire biology. Significantly higher TCR repertoire richness was observed in CIN3+ cases than in controls across sequencing depths, whereas no difference in evenness was found. The cross-sectional design could not show whether the associations came before the infection or were a result of it, and neither effector/memory subsets nor HPV-specific T cells were isolated. By combining richness with V gene abundances, random forest classifiers separated cases from controls with an estimated AUC of 0.75 to 0.9. Lower TRBV6-7 relative abundance was observed in cases than in controls (roughly 0.12% versus 0.15%; Bonferroni P = 0.0008).

With regard to this clone: No antigen is known for it. The observed sequence ends 3 residues before the CDR3 terminus, with the missing tail filled in from the germline J gene.

For this chain, trimming is 1 base at the V end and 1 base at the J end, and the number of junction bases without a gene match is 4. Measured from the cysteine to the phenylalanine, the CDR3 is 15 residues long. The DNA has 36 bases, all within the CDR3, and is read from base 1. CDR1 SGHTA and CDR2 FQGTGA were looked up in the germline V gene. Every participant had a single incident cervical HPV16 infection, and prevalent HPV16 infections were excluded. Cervical HPV DNA was detected with MY09/MY11 PCR, and genotyping was done with dot-blot hybridization. About 15 mL of heparinized blood were centrifuged, and the buffy coat was aliquoted, frozen at -30°C, then stored at -80°C. QIAGEN kits were used to extract genomic DNA from buffy coat specimens.

The source is a woman between 18 and 69 years old with a cervical HPV16 infection that either progressed to CIN3+ or cleared (not recorded which). This receptor chain uses TRBV7-3 and TRBJ2-7; TRBD2 fits 7 bases in the junction. Sequencing was performed on blood buffy coat. The CDR3 DNA, read in part, is TGTGCCAGCAGCTTAATTGGCGGGAGATCCTACGAG. The translation is CASSLIGGRSYE. The whole CDR3 protein reads CASSLIGGRSYEQYF.